This T cell receptor beta chain originates from a study of vaccination and CD4 T cells after COVID-19. Study-level information: Six male and four female convalescents took part, two of them Hispanic. Stimulation of cells relied on overlapping spike peptides derived from SARS-CoV-2, HCoV-NL63, HCoV-OC43 and HCoV-229E.

This CDR3 has 17 amino acids. Trimming took off 3 bases at V and 3 bases at J, with 16 bases between the two ends. CDR1 and CDR2 (germline): KGHDR, SFDVKD. This clonotype was counted between two and nine times. Its target is not known. Sequence data for DNA of cultured CD4+ T cells were generated by the Oncomine TCR Beta short-read assay. Each CDR3 protein gets one entry after TCRdb re-called the PCR reads with MiXCR. There are some 25,000 distinct CDR3 sequences in the sample; around 45% occur only once, and 7.2% lies in the top ten. Stated treatment: roughly 10-day PBMC culture with coronavirus spike peptide pools or control peptides (ViraFEST assay).

The sequence came from a human donor who had recovered from COVID-19. The sequencing sample was made of CD4+ T cells from blood, cultured in vitro. The rearrangement joins TRBV24-1 to TRBJ2-2; the D gene could be TRBD1 or TRBD2 (5 bases each). The CDR3 DNA follows: TGTGCCACCAGTGATATGCCCGGGGACGGGGACACCGGGGAGCTGTTTTTT. As protein: CATSDMPGDGDTGELFF.